Each of the 22 T cell receptor beta chains below was sequenced from the same sample in a study of cytomegalovirus exposure and HLA in healthy donors. The PCR ran on 60 Vbeta and 13 Jbeta primers. Sequencing used immunoSEQ multiplex PCR; TCRdb keeps in-frame clones, though not all of them. This table has about 190,000 clones, about 83% appearing once. Sequencing was carried out using PBMCs. The receptors shown here come from a man aged 35 to 55 in good health and CMV-seropositive.

The rearrangement links TRBV4-3 to TRBJ2-7; TRBD1 might be the D (5 bases). The CDR3 extends over 15 amino acids. The V and J ends lost 0 bases and 2 bases respectively, with 11 bases between them. Per the germline V gene, CDR1 is LGHNA and CDR2 is YSLEER. The CDR3 nucleotides are TGCGCCAGCAGCCAAGAATCAGGGTTAGCCTACGAGCAGTACTTC. This encodes CASSQESGLAYEQYF.

The V gene is TRBV7-9, the J gene TRBJ1-4, with D perhaps matching TRBD1 (6 bases). Per the germline V gene, CDR1 is SEHNR and CDR2 is FQNEAQ (reference sequence). This CDR3 has 18 amino acids. V lost 2 bases and J 4 bases, leaving 20 bases between the germline ends. CDR3 nucleotide sequence: TGTGCCAGCAGCTTAACGCCGCAGGGGAACTTAAATAATGAAAAACTGTTTTTT. Translated, it gives CASSLTPQGNLNNEKLFF.

V usage is TRBV4-3 and J usage is TRBJ2-1, with 14 bases matching TRBD2. Germline loops: CDR1 LGHNA, CDR2 YSLEER. V trimming: 4 bases; J trimming: 10 bases; junction bases outside the gene matches: 6. This CDR3 has 15 amino acids. The chain's CDR3 is CASSLGTSGRNEQFF. Here the CDR3 DNA reads TGCGCCAGCAGCCTCGGGACTAGCGGGAGAAACGAGCAGTTCTTC.

The chain joins TRBV27 to TRBJ1-1, with 7 positions matching TRBD1. CDR1 is MNHEY, CDR2 SMNVEV, per germline (reference sequence). This CDR3 has 16 amino acids. The junction had 11 bases not matched to a gene; V was cut back by 6 bases and J by 1 base. The CDR3 DNA is TGTGCCAGCAGCCGCCGGGACAGATCTTCGAACACTGAAGCTTTCTTT. This gives the protein CASSRRDRSSNTEAFF.

The chain recombines TRBV19 with TRBJ1-4, with D perhaps matching TRBD1 (6 bases). The V gene's germline CDR1 is LNHDA and CDR2 SQIVND (reference sequence). V gave up 11 bases and J gave up 2 bases, with 12 bases separating them. This CDR3 is built from 13 residues. CDR3 sequence (DNA): TGTGCCTCAAGACAGGCGACTAATGAAAAACTGTTTTTT. Amino acid sequence: CASRQATNEKLFF.

The chain carries TRBV30 and TRBJ1-1, with a possible D match to TRBD1 (5 bases). This CDR3 contains 12 residues. With 0 bases removed from V and 8 bases from J, the gap between germline ends came to 10 bases. Germline V gene lookup returns CDR1 GTSNPN and CDR2 SVGIG (reference sequence). This chain's CDR3 is CAWSVDSFEAFF. The CDR3 coding sequence is TGTGCCTGGAGTGTAGACAGTTTCGAAGCTTTCTTT.

V gene TRBV19 combines with J gene TRBJ1-2, with no clear D. Germline values: CDR1 LNHDA, CDR2 SQIVND (reference sequence). The CDR3 totals 15 residues. V lost 3 bases to trimming and J lost 0 bases, with 11 bases between them. CDR3 sequence reads: CASSIESTTNYGYTF. Here the CDR3 DNA reads TGTGCCAGTAGTATTGAGTCTACGACTAACTATGGCTACACCTTC.

The chain's CDR3 is CASSLTVQGAYGYTF. The CDR3 DNA reads TGTGCCAGCAGTTTAACCGTCCAGGGGGCTTATGGCTACACCTTC. This sequence joins TRBV27 and TRBJ1-2, with 8 bases aligning to TRBD1. The CDR3 sequence is 15 residues long. The V segment lost 2 bases and the J segment 5 bases; nucleotides outside the gene matches: 7. CDR1 is MNHEY, CDR2 SMNVEV, per germline (reference sequence).

The chain has TRBV4-3 and TRBJ2-1, with D perhaps matching TRBD2 (6 bases). Germline V gene lookup returns CDR1 LGHNA and CDR2 YSLEER. This CDR3 has 16 residues. V was cut by 0 bases and J by 5 bases, with 14 bases left in between. CDR3 protein: CASSQDLLLANNEQFF. The CDR3, as DNA: TGCGCCAGCAGCCAAGATCTTCTCCTAGCGAACAATGAGCAGTTCTTC.

This clone was detected a few times. This sample includes further DNA sequences coding for the same CDR3. The CDR3: CASSLDRAGGSYEQYF. CDR3 coding DNA: TGTGCCAGCAGCTTAGATCGAGCGGGAGGATCATACGAGCAGTACTTC. The V call is TRBV11-2, the J call TRBJ2-7; the match to TRBD2 covers 9 bases. This CDR3 region has 16 residues. The V segment lost 0 bases and the J segment 4 bases; nucleotides outside the gene matches: 7. CDR1 SGHAT and CDR2 FQNNGV come from the germline V gene.

The chain recombines TRBV5-1 with TRBJ2-7; 8 bases are a match to TRBD2. The CDR3 is 14 amino acids. Germline-derived CDR1 and CDR2 are SGHRS and YFSETQ. V trimming: 4 bases; J trimming: 7 bases; junction bases outside the gene matches: 10. The CDR3, as DNA: TGCGCCAGCAGCCAGACTAGCGTGGGTGGGGAGCAGTACTTC. Amino acids: CASSQTSVGGEQYF. Full variable domain (remainder filled in from reference TRBV5-1 and TRBJ2-7): KAGVTQTPRYLIKTRGQQVTLSCSPISGHRSVSWYQQTPGQGLQFLFEYFSETQRNKGNFPGRFSGRQFSNSRSEMNVSTLELGDSALYLCASSQTSVGGEQYFGPGTRLTVT.

This chain joins TRBV9 and TRBJ2-1; D remains ambiguous. Germline V CDR1 and CDR2: SGDLS, YYNGEE. The V and J ends lost 0 bases and 0 bases respectively, with 4 bases between them. The CDR3 runs to 14 residues. CDR3 bases: TGTGCCAGCAGCGTAGTAGACTCCTACAATGAGCAGTTCTTC. It is translated as CASSVVDSYNEQFF.

The V gene is TRBV29-1, the J gene TRBJ2-1, with 9 nucleotides matching TRBD2. The CDR3 is 13 residues long. The trim removed 4 bases at V and 9 bases at J, leaving 7 bases unmatched. CDR1 SQVTM and CDR2 ANQGSEA come from the germline V gene. The CDR3 bases are TGCAGCGTTGCTTGGCTAGCGGGAACTGAGCAGTTCTTC. This translates into CSVAWLAGTEQFF.

J is TRBJ2-7 and V is TRBV27; 7 bases fit TRBD2. CDR3 length equals 14 residues. With 4 bases clipped from V and 3 bases from J, the junction kept 6 bases outside the gene matches. The germline gives CDR1 MNHEY, CDR2 SMNVEV (reference sequence). The CDR3 bases are TGTGCCAGCAGTTCCTGGGGGGGGGACTACGAGCAGTACTTC. Protein sequence: CASSSWGGDYEQYF.

The genes are TRBV5-6 and TRBJ2-5; 7 bases align to TRBD2. The DNA end lines up better with TRBJ2-7; the J call may be wrong. The CDR3 runs 13 residues. Germline V gives CDR1 SGHDT, CDR2 YYEEEE. Here the CDR3 reads CASTYGGSYEQYF. The CDR3 nucleotides read TGTGCCAGCACGTACGGGGGGTCCTACGAGCAGTACTTC.

The rearrangement joins TRBV5-1 to TRBJ1-2; weak D call: TRBD1 (5 bases). The CDR3 totals 15 residues. The germline V gene has CDR1 SGHRS and CDR2 YFSETQ. V gave up 3 bases and J gave up 0 bases, with 12 bases separating them. The CDR3 reads CASSWAGTPNYGYTF. In DNA form, the CDR3 reads TGCGCCAGCAGCTGGGCGGGGACCCCTAACTATGGCTACACCTTC.

The chain uses TRBV27 and TRBJ2-7; 9 bases agree with TRBD2. Germline V gene data show CDR1 as MNHEY and CDR2 as SMNVEV (reference sequence). The ends lost 3 bases at V and 1 base at J; junction bases unmatched: 7. CDR3 size: 16 residues. As DNA, the CDR3 is TGTGCCAGCAGTTTCTCAGCGGGAGGAAAATCCTACGAGCAGTACTTC. Translating gives CASSFSAGGKSYEQYF.

The chain has TRBV7-2 and TRBJ1-2; weak D call: TRBD1 (6 bases). Germline V gene data show CDR1 as SGHTA and CDR2 as FQGNSA. V was clipped by 1 base and J by 3 bases, with 15 bases between them. The CDR3 is 16 residues long. The CDR3 DNA reads TGTGCCAGCAGCTTAGGGACAACAGGGTGGCACTATGGCTACACCTTC. It codes for CASSLGTTGWHYGYTF.

This chain joins TRBV9 and TRBJ2-3, with 7 bases aligning to TRBD1. Germline V gene data show CDR1 as SGDLS and CDR2 as YYNGEE. J gave up 4 bases and V 4 bases, and 9 bases lay outside the gene matches. There are 15 residues in the CDR3. The CDR3 spells CASSLQGQRADTQYF. The CDR3 DNA is TGTGCCAGCAGCCTCCAGGGACAGAGGGCAGATACGCAGTATTTT.

The V and J genes are TRBV10-3 and TRBJ2-1; 8 nucleotides agree with TRBD2. There are 14 residues in the CDR3. J was trimmed by 6 bases and V by 5 bases; bases with no gene match: 6. CDR1 is ENHRY, CDR2 SYGVKD, per germline. This CDR3 is CAISSGRAPNEQFF. The CDR3 nucleotides are TGTGCCATCAGTTCCGGGAGGGCCCCCAATGAGCAGTTCTTC.

This chain connects TRBV2 to TRBJ2-7; 10 bases fit TRBD1. V gave up 7 bases and J gave up 1 base; unmatched junction bases: 4. The CDR3 has 14 amino acids. CDR1 is SNHLY, CDR2 FYNNEI, per germline. CDR3 region: CASTRQGASYEQYF. The CDR3, as DNA: TGTGCCAGCACCCGACAGGGGGCATCCTACGAGCAGTACTTC.

The count of this clone is one. This rearrangement joins TRBV13 to TRBJ1-4; unclear D gene. There are 16 residues in the CDR3. CDR1 and CDR2 from the germline V gene are PRHDT and FYEKMQ (reference sequence). V dropped 2 bases and J dropped 0 bases, with 10 bases sitting between them. CDR3: CASSLSRRSTNEKLFF. CDR3 nucleotides: TGTGCCAGCAGCTTATCTCGGCGGTCAACTAATGAAAAACTGTTTTTT.